The 29 T cell receptor beta chains reported below all come from one sample, sequenced in a study of CD8+ T cells in alopecia areata. Sequencing relied on a cDNA template that was reverse transcribed from extracted RNA. Sequenced by immunoSEQ multiplex PCR; TCRdb stores in-frame clones only, minus some. This table has about 120,000 clones, 47% appearing once. What was sequenced was NKG2D-low CD8+ T cells sorted from blood. The origin of the receptors is a human donor with alopecia areata.

This clone was seen only a few times. The CDR3 DNA reads as TGTGCCAGCAGCTTAACGTATGGGCCTAATGAAAAACTGTTTTTT. This sequence encodes CASSLTYGPNEKLFF. The gene calls are TRBV7-3 and TRBJ1-4; unclear D gene. Deletions cut 0 bases from V and 3 bases from J, with 8 bases between. The CDR3 totals 15 residues. Germline V gives CDR1 SGHTA, CDR2 FQGTGA.

The chain joins TRBV29-1 to TRBJ2-3, with D unresolved. Germline V lookup: CDR1 SQVTM, CDR2 ANQGSEA. CDR3 length equals 15 residues. The V end was cut by 0 bases, the J end by 2 bases, with 12 bases between. The DNA of the CDR3 is TGCAGCGTTGAAGATCGGAGACTGACCACAGATACGCAGTATTTT. It translates to CSVEDRRLTTDTQYF.

As for this clone: A far larger clone is one nucleotide away, so this likely arose from a read error. Other nucleotide sequences from this sample produce the same CDR3. The chain has TRBV27 and TRBJ2-5; no definite D call. Trimming stripped 2 bases from V and 0 bases from J, with 10 bases between. CDR1 and CDR2 (germline): MNHEY, SMNVEV (reference sequence). This CDR3 is built from 15 residues. CDR3 sequence: CASSLEVNDQETQYF. The CDR3, as DNA: TGTGCCAGCAGTTTAGAAGTGAATGACCAAGAGACCCAGTACTTC.

The gene calls are TRBV30 and TRBJ1-1; no clear D gene. CDR1 GTSNPN and CDR2 SVGIG come from the germline V gene (reference sequence). The length of the CDR3 is 11 residues. In nucleotides, the CDR3 is TGTGCGGATCAGGAGCACACTGAAGCTTTCTTT. This translates into CADQEHTEAFF.

V usage is TRBV27 and J usage is TRBJ2-7, with no clear D. Germline values: CDR1 MNHEY, CDR2 SMNVEV (reference sequence). Trimming cost V 6 bases and J 4 bases, with 7 bases left between them. This CDR3 has 11 residues. Here the CDR3 reads CASRKGYEQYF. Here the CDR3 DNA reads TGTGCCAGCAGAAAAGGGTACGAGCAGTACTTC.

A few counts support this clone. The gene calls are TRBV2 and TRBJ2-1, with a possible D match to TRBD2 (6 bases). Per germline, CDR1 SNHLY and CDR2 FYNNEI. Between the trimmed V and J ends, which lost 3 bases and 5 bases, there was a span of 14 bases. This CDR3 has 15 amino acids. CDR3 protein: CASSDFPGVHNEQFF. The CDR3 DNA is TGTGCCAGCAGTGATTTCCCGGGAGTCCACAATGAGCAGTTCTTC.

The CDR3 DNA reads as TGCAGCGTTGAAAAGGACCTGAGCACAGATACGCAGTATTTT. Translation gives CSVEKDLSTDTQYF. The chain couples TRBV29-1 to TRBJ2-3; the D is unclear. Germline assignment: CDR1 SQVTM and CDR2 ANQGSEA. Trimming removed 2 bases from V and 0 bases from J, with 9 bases in between. The CDR3 sequence is 14 residues long.

CDR3 residues: CASMGTGVYNEQFF. The CDR3 nucleotides are TGCGCCAGCATGGGGACAGGGGTATACAATGAGCAGTTCTTC. The gene calls are TRBV4-1 and TRBJ2-1; TRBD1 matches 10 bases. Germline assignment: CDR1 MGHRA and CDR2 YSYEKL. The CDR3 extends over 14 amino acids. The junction had 4 bases not matched to a gene; V was cut back by 7 bases and J by 4 bases.

This chain connects TRBV23-1 to TRBJ2-7, with TRBD1 matching over 11 bases. TRBV23-1 is classed as an ORF, of uncertain function. Trimming removed 1 base from V and 5 bases from J; junction bases left unmatched: 4. The CDR3 is made up of 15 amino acids. In nucleotides, the CDR3 is TGCGCCAGCAGTCAATGGGGACAGGGGGACCACGAGCAGTACTTC. As protein: CASSQWGQGDHEQYF.

This clone was detected once. The rearrangement links TRBV7-2 to TRBJ2-7; TRBD1 matches 8 bases. Unmatched junction bases numbered 6, after V lost 5 bases and J lost 3 bases. The CDR3 has 14 amino acids. CDR1 SGHTA and CDR2 FQGNSA come from the germline V gene. CDR3 sequence reads: CASSQGQAGYEQYF. The DNA of the CDR3 is TGTGCCAGCAGCCAGGGACAGGCTGGCTACGAGCAGTACTTC.

The chain joins TRBV27 to TRBJ1-1; a weak D match, TRBD1 (6 bases). Germline CDR1 MNHEY, CDR2 SMNVEV (reference sequence). The CDR3 is 14 amino acids. Trimming took 3 bases from V and 4 from J, leaving 12 bases between them. CDR3 amino acids: CASSLRGEGTEAFF. CDR3 DNA: TGTGCCAGCAGTTTGAGGGGGGAAGGCACTGAAGCTTTCTTT.

This clone was recorded a few times. The chain employs TRBV15 and TRBJ2-2; a possible D gene is TRBD1 (5 bases). CDR1 is LNHNV, CDR2 YYDKDF, per germline (reference sequence). V was shortened by 7 bases and J by 5 bases, with 11 bases between the two germline ends. The CDR3 totals 13 residues. The CDR3 region has the DNA TGTGCCACCAACCAGGGTTGGACCGGGGAGCTGTTTTTT. Translation: CATNQGWTGELFF.

The gene calls are TRBV5-1 and TRBJ2-1, with 10 bases aligning to TRBD2. J was trimmed by 7 bases and V by 6 bases; bases with no gene match: 4. The CDR3 runs to 13 residues. CDR1 is SGHRS, CDR2 YFSETQ, per germline. The CDR3 DNA follows: TGCGCCAGCACTAGCGGGGGATTTAATGAGCAGTTCTTC. It yields the protein CASTSGGFNEQFF.

The chain recombines TRBV6-5 with TRBJ2-3; unclear D gene. CDR3 length equals 16 residues. Germline-derived CDR1 and CDR2 are MNHEY and SVGAGI. Between the trimmed V and J ends, which lost 0 bases and 0 bases, there was a span of 10 bases. The CDR3 DNA is TGTGCCAGCAGTTACTCTCCTCTCTTTAGCACAGATACGCAGTATTTT. It yields the protein CASSYSPLFSTDTQYF.

This rearrangement joins TRBV2 to TRBJ2-3, with 8 bases aligning to TRBD2. Germline V gene data show CDR1 as SNHLY and CDR2 as FYNNEI. This CDR3 contains 11 residues. Trimming cost V 8 bases and J 10 bases; bases outside gene matches: 5. CDR3 in amino acids: CASSRGLAQYF. The CDR3 bases are TGTGCCAGCTCCCGGGGACTAGCGCAGTATTTT.

This clone occurred a few times. The rearrangement joins TRBV5-4 to TRBJ2-5; D perhaps matches TRBD1 (5 bases). The CDR3 totals 13 residues. V was clipped by 4 bases and J by 2 bases, with 9 bases between them. The germline V gene encodes CDR1 SGHNT and CDR2 YYREEE (reference sequence). Written as DNA, the CDR3 is TGTGCCAGCAGCGCTGACAGTCAAGAGACCCAGTACTTC. Amino acid sequence: CASSADSQETQYF.

V and J are TRBV5-1 and TRBJ2-6; 10 positions agree with TRBD1. Germline lookup yields CDR1 SGHRS and CDR2 YFSETQ. The V segment lost 5 bases and the J segment 2 bases; nucleotides outside the gene matches: 4. The CDR3 contains 16 residues. The CDR3 reads CASRTGTGAGANVLTF. CDR3 nucleotides: TGCGCCAGCAGAACCGGGACAGGGGCTGGGGCCAACGTCCTGACTTTC.

This rearrangement joins TRBV7-6 to TRBJ2-3; D remains ambiguous. CDR1 SGHVS and CDR2 FNYEAQ come from the germline V gene. This CDR3 has 15 amino acids. The germline V and J ends were trimmed by 3 bases and 1 base, with 11 bases remaining between them. CDR3 DNA sequence: TGTGCCAGCAGCTTTGAGACATCGGGCACAGATACGCAGTATTTT. Its protein product is CASSFETSGTDTQYF. The entire variable domain, with the rest obtained from reference TRBV7-6 and TRBJ2-3, is as follows: GAGVSQSPRYKVTKRGQDVALRCDPISGHVSLYWYRQALGQGPEFLTYFNYEAQQDKSGLPNDRFSAERPEGSISTLTIQRTEQRDSAMYRCASSFETSGTDTQYFGPGTRLTVL.

This clone turned up a few times. The rearrangement uses TRBV29-1 and TRBJ2-3, with D possibly matching TRBD2 (6 bases). The ends were cut back, 1 base at V and 2 bases at J, with 13 bases in the middle. The CDR3 is made up of 15 amino acids. The germline V gene encodes CDR1 SQVTM and CDR2 ANQGSEA. The CDR3 protein is CSVEVLAGNTDTQYF. The CDR3 coding sequence is TGCAGCGTTGAAGTTCTCGCGGGGAACACAGATACGCAGTATTTT.

This clone was recorded a few times. The rearrangement uses TRBV13 and TRBJ2-7; D perhaps matches TRBD1 (6 bases). The CDR3 loop spans 14 amino acids. Germline V CDR1 and CDR2: PRHDT, FYEKMQ (reference sequence). V shed 3 bases and J shed 2 bases, with 11 bases lying between them. The CDR3 DNA sequence: TGTGCCAGCAGCTTCACAGGGAACCCCTACGAGCAGTACTTC. Its translation: CASSFTGNPYEQYF.

The V call is TRBV27, the J call TRBJ2-3, with D possibly being TRBD2 (6 bases). Trimming pared 0 bases from V and 2 bases from J, leaving 9 bases between. The CDR3 spans 15 residues. Germline CDR1 MNHEY, CDR2 SMNVEV (reference sequence). CDR3 sequence (DNA): TGTGCCAGCAGTTTATCCCGGGGGTCCACAGATACGCAGTATTTT. Amino acids: CASSLSRGSTDTQYF.

The J gene is TRBJ2-3, the V gene TRBV28; D is uncertain. The length of the CDR3 is 12 residues. The V and J ends lost 6 bases and 6 bases respectively, with 10 bases between them. CDR1 and CDR2 (germline): MDHEN, SYDVKM. The DNA for the CDR3 is TGTGCCAGCAGGGACCTTTTCGATACGCAGTATTTT. Protein sequence: CASRDLFDTQYF. The complete variable domain, with remaining parts taken from reference TRBV28 and TRBJ2-3, reads DVKVTQSSRYLVKRTGEKVFLECVQDMDHENMFWYRQDPGLGLRLIYFSYDVKMKEKGDIPEGYSVSREKKERFSLILESASTNQTSMYLCASRDLFDTQYFGPGTRLTVL.

This clone was counted a few times. The chain links TRBV7-2 to TRBJ2-1; no clear D gene. Germline lookup yields CDR1 SGHTA and CDR2 FQGNSA. This CDR3 is 12 amino acids long. V shed 1 base and J shed 8 bases, with 6 bases lying between them. The CDR3 spells CASSLDRHEQFF. The CDR3 nucleotides are TGTGCCAGCAGCTTAGATAGGCATGAGCAGTTCTTC. Full variable domain (rest looked up from reference TRBV7-2 and TRBJ2-1): GAGVSQSPSNKVTEKGKDVELRCDPISGHTALYWYRQSLGQGLEFLIYFQGNSAPDKSGLPSDRFSAERTGGSVSTLTIQRTQQEDSAVYLCASSLDRHEQFFGPGTRLTVL.

A note on this clone: Relative to the germline gene, one junction end is altered; a read error may explain this. The chain couples TRBV28 to TRBJ2-6, with unresolved D. The CDR3 covers 15 residues. The germline V gene has CDR1 MDHEN and CDR2 SYDVKM. CDR3 protein: CASSFASSEANVLTF. For the CDR3, the DNA is TGTGCCAGCAGTTTCGCGTCCTCTGAGGCCAACGTCCTGACTTTC.

The chain has TRBV5-4 and TRBJ2-3; D perhaps matches TRBD2 (6 bases). Trimming removed 0 bases at V and 1 base at J, with 9 bases between. The CDR3 sequence is 15 residues long. CDR1 and CDR2 (germline): SGHNT, YYREEE (reference sequence). The CDR3 here is CASSLDSGGTDTQYF. In nucleotides, the CDR3 is TGTGCCAGCAGCTTGGATTCGGGGGGCACAGATACGCAGTATTTT.

This clone showed up just a few times. This chain uses TRBV29-1 with TRBJ1-2; D perhaps matches TRBD1 (5 bases). The CDR3 totals 12 residues. V lost 5 bases to trimming and J lost 8 bases, with 15 bases between them. Germline assignment: CDR1 SQVTM and CDR2 ANQGSEA. The CDR3 is CSVPGTRGGYTF. CDR3 nucleotides: TGCAGCGTTCCCGGGACCCGAGGGGGCTACACCTTC.

This clone was seen a handful of times. The chain is built from TRBV29-1 and TRBJ2-6; D unclear. This CDR3 has 11 residues. Germline CDR1 and CDR2: SQVTM and ANQGSEA. CDR3 nucleotide sequence: TGCAAAGGACCTGGGGCCAACGTCCTGACTTTC. It translates to CKGPGANVLTF.

The chain recombines TRBV6-5 with TRBJ2-2; no reliable D call. The V end lost 0 bases, the J end lost 6 bases, and 11 bases lay between the germline ends. The germline V gene encodes CDR1 MNHEY and CDR2 SVGAGI. There are 15 residues in the CDR3. CDR3 in DNA: TGTGCCAGCAGTTACTCGGAAATCATTCCCGGGGAGCTGTTTTTT. Its translation: CASSYSEIIPGELFF.

This clone was observed a handful of times. The chain recombines TRBV29-1 with TRBJ1-2; a weak D match, TRBD1 (5 bases). The V end lost 3 bases, the J end lost 3 bases, and 8 bases lay between the germline ends. The germline V gene has CDR1 SQVTM and CDR2 ANQGSEA. The CDR3 contains 12 residues. CDR3 residues: CSVEVGDYGYTF. CDR3 sequence (DNA): TGCAGCGTTGAGGTGGGGGACTATGGCTACACCTTC.